This T cell receptor (beta chain) stems from a study of shared clonotypes between healthy human individuals. Whole-study context: Researchers assigned three CD4 naive, three CD4 memory, two CD8 naive and one CD8 memory plate to each donor.

A word on this clone: The sample carries other DNA sequences with the same CDR3.

CDR3 size: 14 residues. Per the germline V gene, CDR1 is SGHRS and CDR2 is YFSETQ. Trimming pared 0 bases from V and 4 bases from J, leaving 9 bases between. This was a deep-level run. Measured with immunoSEQ multiplex PCR; TCRdb has only the in-frame clones, and not every one. The repertoire includes about 2,500,000 clones, around 90% of them detected once, and over 0.12% sits in the top ten. Sample: naive CD4+ T cells sorted from blood. Specified subset: CD45RA+ positively selected. This chain links TRBV5-1 with TRBJ2-3, with D perhaps being TRBD1 or TRBD2 (6 bases each). The TCR comes from a man between 18 and 35 years old in good health. This chain's CDR3 is CASSLGGTPDTQYF. The CDR3 bases are TGCGCCAGCAGCTTGGGCGGGACACCAGATACGCAGTATTTT.